Detailed here is one TCR beta chain. These data belong to a study of blood T cell repertoires in COVID-19. Study as a whole: Some COVID-19 samples were acute and others convalescent; all came from the United States, Italy and Spain. Nucleic acid was either cDNA or gDNA, and it came from T cells, B-cell-depleted T cells, or PBMCs.

Trimming took 8 bases from V and 6 from J; bases not matched to a gene: 3. Germline values: CDR1 SGHVS, CDR2 FQNEAQ. This CDR3 contains 13 residues. How the authors handled the data: Nucleated cell counts were estimated from reference gene primer amplification. Method: immunoSEQ multiplex PCR; TCRdb's copy keeps in-frame clones and lacks some. V and J calls plus clone size are reproduced from that table; the DNA served to infer D and trimming. The data contain roughly 250,000 clones, around nine tenths of them seen just once; the ten biggest clones take up over 7.5%. The chain has TRBV7-8 and TRBJ2-2, with 10 bases identical to TRBD1. Sequenced sample: peripheral blood. This clonotype originated in a man aged 35-49 years who had recovered from COVID-19. The CDR3: CASGDRGPGELFF. The DNA for the CDR3 is TGTGCCAGCGGAGACAGGGGGCCCGGGGAGCTGTTTTTT.